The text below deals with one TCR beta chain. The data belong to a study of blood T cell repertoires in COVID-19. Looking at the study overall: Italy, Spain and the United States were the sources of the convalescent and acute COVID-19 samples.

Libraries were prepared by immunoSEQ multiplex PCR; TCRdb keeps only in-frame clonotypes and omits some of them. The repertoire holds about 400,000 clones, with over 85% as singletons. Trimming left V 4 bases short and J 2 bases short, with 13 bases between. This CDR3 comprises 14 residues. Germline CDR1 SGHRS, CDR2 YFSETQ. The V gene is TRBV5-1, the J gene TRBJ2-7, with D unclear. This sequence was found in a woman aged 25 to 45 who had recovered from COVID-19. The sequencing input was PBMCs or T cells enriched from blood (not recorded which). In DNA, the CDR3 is TGCGCCAGCAGCCCCCGGGTCCCAACCTACGAGCAGTACTTC. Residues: CASSPRVPTYEQYF.